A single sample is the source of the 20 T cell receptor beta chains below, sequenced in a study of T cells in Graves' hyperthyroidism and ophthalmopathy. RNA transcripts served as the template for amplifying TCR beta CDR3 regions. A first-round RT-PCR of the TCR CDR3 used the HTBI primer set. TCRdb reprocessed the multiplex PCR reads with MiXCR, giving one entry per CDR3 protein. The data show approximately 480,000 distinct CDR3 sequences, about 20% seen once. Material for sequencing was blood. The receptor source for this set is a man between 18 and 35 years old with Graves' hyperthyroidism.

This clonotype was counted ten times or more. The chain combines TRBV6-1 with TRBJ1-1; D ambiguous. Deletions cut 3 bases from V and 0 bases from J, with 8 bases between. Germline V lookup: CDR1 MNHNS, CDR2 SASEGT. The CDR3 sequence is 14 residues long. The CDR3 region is CASSDRILNTEAFF. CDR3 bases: TGTGCCAGCAGTGACAGGATTCTGAACACTGAAGCTTTCTTT.

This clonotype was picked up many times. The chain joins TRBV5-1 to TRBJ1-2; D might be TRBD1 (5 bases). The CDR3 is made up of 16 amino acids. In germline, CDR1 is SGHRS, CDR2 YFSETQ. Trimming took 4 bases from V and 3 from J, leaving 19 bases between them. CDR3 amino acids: CASSPGEIPDHYGYTF. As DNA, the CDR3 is TGCGCCAGCAGCCCGGGGGAAATCCCGGATCACTATGGCTACACCTTC.

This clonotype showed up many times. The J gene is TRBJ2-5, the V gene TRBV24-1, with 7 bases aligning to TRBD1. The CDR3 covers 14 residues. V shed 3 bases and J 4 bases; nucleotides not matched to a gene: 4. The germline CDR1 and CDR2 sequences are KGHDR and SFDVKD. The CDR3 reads CATSDTGELETQYF. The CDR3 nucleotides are TGTGCCACCAGTGATACAGGGGAATTAGAGACCCAGTACTTC.

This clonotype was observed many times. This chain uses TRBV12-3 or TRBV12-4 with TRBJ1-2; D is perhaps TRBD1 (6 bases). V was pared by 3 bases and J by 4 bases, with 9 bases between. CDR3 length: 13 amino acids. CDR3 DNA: TGTGCCAGCAGTTTGTCACAGGGCTATGGCTACACCTTC. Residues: CASSLSQGYGYTF.

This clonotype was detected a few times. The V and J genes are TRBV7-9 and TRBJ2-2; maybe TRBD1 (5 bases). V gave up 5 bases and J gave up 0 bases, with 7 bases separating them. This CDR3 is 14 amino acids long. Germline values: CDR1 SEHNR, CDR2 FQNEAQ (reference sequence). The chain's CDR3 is CASSKDTNTGELFF. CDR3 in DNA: TGTGCCAGCAGCAAGGACACGAACACCGGGGAGCTGTTTTTT.

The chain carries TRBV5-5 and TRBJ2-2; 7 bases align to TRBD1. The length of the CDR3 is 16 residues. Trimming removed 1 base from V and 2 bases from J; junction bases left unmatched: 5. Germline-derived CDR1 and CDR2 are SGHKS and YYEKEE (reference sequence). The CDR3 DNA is TGTGCCAGCAGCTTGTCACAGGGGTATAACACCGGGGAGCTGTTTTTT. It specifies CASSLSQGYNTGELFF.

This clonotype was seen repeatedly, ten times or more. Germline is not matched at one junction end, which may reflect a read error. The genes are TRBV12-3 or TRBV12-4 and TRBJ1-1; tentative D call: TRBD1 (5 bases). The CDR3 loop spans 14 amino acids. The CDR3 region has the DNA TGTGCCGTATCAGTACCGGGGCTGAAAACTGAAGCTTTCTTT. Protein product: CAVSVPGLKTEAFF.

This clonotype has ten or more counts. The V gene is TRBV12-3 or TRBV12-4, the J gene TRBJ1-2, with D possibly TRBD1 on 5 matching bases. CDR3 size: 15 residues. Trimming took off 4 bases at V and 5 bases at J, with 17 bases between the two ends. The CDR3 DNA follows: TGTGCCAGCAGTTCGGGCCGACAGATCCTATATGGCTACACCTTC. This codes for CASSSGRQILYGYTF.

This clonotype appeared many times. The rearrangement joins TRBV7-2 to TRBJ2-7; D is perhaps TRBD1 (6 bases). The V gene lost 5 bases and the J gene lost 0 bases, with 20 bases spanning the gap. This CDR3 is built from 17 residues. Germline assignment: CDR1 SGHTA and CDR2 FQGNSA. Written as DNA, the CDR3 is TGTGCCAGCAGCAACAACAGGGCCTACCAAGTCTCCTACGAGCAGTACTTC. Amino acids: CASSNNRAYQVSYEQYF.

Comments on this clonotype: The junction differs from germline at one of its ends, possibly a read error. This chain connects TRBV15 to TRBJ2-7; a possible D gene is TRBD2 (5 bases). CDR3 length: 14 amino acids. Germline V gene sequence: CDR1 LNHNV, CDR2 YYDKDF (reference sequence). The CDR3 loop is CAARPGGGLDEQYF. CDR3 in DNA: TGTGCCGCCAGACCGGGCGGAGGCCTGGACGAGCAGTACTTC.

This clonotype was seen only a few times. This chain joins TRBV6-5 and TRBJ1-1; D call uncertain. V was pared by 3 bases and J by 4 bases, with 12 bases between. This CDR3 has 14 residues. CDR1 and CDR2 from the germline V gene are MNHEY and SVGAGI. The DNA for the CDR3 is TGTGCCAGCAGTTATCTGTCCGCGGGCACTGAAGCTTTCTTT. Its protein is CASSYLSAGTEAFF.

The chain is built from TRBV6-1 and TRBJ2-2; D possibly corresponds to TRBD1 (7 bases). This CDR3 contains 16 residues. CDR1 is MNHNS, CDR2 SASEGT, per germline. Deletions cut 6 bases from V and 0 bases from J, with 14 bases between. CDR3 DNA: TGTGCCAGCAGCCGCCAGGGGGGCACGAACACCGGGGAGCTGTTTTTT. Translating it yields CASSRQGGTNTGELFF.

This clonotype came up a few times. The CDR3 region has the DNA TGTGCCAGCAAAACAGACAGGGTAAACTATGGCTACACCTTC. Protein: CASKTDRVNYGYTF. The rearrangement links TRBV12-3 or TRBV12-4 to TRBJ1-2; 7 bases line up with TRBD1. Losses at the gene ends were 7 bases for V and 2 bases for J; bases not matched to a gene: 7. This CDR3 is built from 14 residues.

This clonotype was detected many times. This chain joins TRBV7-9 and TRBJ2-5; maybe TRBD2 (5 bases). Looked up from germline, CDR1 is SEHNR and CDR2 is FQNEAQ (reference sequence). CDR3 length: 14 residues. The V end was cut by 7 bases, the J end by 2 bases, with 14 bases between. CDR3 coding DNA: TGTGCCAGCACCACGCCGGAGCGGCAAGAGACCCAGTACTTC. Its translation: CASTTPERQETQYF. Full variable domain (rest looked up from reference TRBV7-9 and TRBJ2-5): DTGVSQNPRHKITKRGQNVTFRCDPISEHNRLYWYRQTLGQGPEFLTYFQNEAQLEKSRLLSDRFSAERPKGSFSTLEIQRTEQGDSAMYLCASTTPERQETQYFGPGTRLLVL.

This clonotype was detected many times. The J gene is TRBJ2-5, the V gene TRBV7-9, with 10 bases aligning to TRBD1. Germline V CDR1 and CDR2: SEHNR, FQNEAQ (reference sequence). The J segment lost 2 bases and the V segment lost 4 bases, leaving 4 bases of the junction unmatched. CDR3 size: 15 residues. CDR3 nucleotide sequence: TGTGCCAGCAGCTGGACAGGGGGTTGGCAAGAGACCCAGTACTTC. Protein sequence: CASSWTGGWQETQYF.

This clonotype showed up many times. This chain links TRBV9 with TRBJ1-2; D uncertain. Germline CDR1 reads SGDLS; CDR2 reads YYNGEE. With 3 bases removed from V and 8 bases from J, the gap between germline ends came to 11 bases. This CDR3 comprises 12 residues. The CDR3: CASSGGIWGYTF. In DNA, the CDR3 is TGTGCCAGCAGCGGGGGTATATGGGGCTACACCTTC. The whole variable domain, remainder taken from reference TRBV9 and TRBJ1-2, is DSGVTQTPKHLITATGQRVTLRCSPRSGDLSVYWYQQSLDQGLQFLIQYYNGEERAKGNILERFSAQQFPDLHSELNLSSLELGDSALYFCASSGGIWGYTFGSGTRLTVV.

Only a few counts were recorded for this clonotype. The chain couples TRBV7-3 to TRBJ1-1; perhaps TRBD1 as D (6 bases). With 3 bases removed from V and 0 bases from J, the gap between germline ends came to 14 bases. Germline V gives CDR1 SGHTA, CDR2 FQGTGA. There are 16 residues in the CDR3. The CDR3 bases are TGTGCCAGCAGCTTGCTCCCTGGGGGGCTGAACACTGAAGCTTTCTTT. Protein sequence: CASSLLPGGLNTEAFF. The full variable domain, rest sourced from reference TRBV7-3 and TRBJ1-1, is GAGVSQTPSNKVTEKGKYVELRCDPISGHTALYWYRQSLGQGPEFLIYFQGTGAADDSGLPNDRFFAVRPEGSVSTLKIQRTERGDSAVYLCASSLLPGGLNTEAFFGQGTRLTVV.

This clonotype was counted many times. CDR3 amino acids: CATSRLQGTGQPQHF. The DNA for the CDR3 is TGTGCCACCAGCAGACTCCAAGGGACAGGACAGCCCCAGCATTTT. The rearrangement uses TRBV15 and TRBJ1-5; 8 nucleotides match TRBD1. This CDR3 has 15 residues. CDR1 LNHNV and CDR2 YYDKDF come from the germline V gene (reference sequence). V dropped 2 bases and J dropped 7; count of bases not matched to a gene: 7.

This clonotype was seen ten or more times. The CDR3 protein is CAISDSAGRYDTGELFF. CDR3 bases: TGTGCCATCAGTGATTCGGCAGGGCGGTATGACACCGGGGAGCTGTTTTTT. The chain couples TRBV10-3 to TRBJ2-2, with D tentatively TRBD1 (5 bases). Germline V gene sequence: CDR1 ENHRY, CDR2 SYGVKD. The V gene lost 3 bases and the J gene lost 3 bases, with 17 bases spanning the gap. The CDR3 runs to 17 residues.

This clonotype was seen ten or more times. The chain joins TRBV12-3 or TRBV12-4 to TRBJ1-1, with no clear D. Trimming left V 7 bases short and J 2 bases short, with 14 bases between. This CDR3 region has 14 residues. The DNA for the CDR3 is TGTGCCAGCACCCAGACAAGAACTAACACTGAAGCTTTCTTT. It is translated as CASTQTRTNTEAFF.